The 4 T cell receptor beta chains in this list originate from one sample, sequenced in a study of T cells in Graves' hyperthyroidism and ophthalmopathy. The source material, RNA transcripts, was used to amplify TCR beta CDR3 regions. The TCR CDR3 was amplified in a first-round RT-PCR using the HTBI primer set. TCRdb fed the multiplex PCR reads into MiXCR, producing one record per CDR3 protein. The sample consists of 700,000 to 850,000 distinct CDR3 sequences, roughly 32% of them appearing once. The sample taken for sequencing was blood. The source of these receptors is a woman between 35 and 50 years old with Graves' hyperthyroidism.

This clonotype has only a few counts. The chain uses TRBV5-1 and TRBJ1-1; possible D gene TRBD1, 5 bases. V dropped 1 base and J dropped 6 bases, with 16 bases sitting between them. In germline, CDR1 is SGHRS, CDR2 YFSETQ. The CDR3 is 15 residues long. Here the CDR3 DNA reads TGCGCCAGCAGCTTGTGGACTCCCCGGGGGGCTGAAGCTTTCTTT. Amino acid sequence: CASSLWTPRGAEAFF.

This clonotype was seen only a few times. J is TRBJ1-1 and V is TRBV6-5, with a possible D match to TRBD1 (6 bases). Germline V gene lookup returns CDR1 MNHEY and CDR2 SVGAGI. The length of the CDR3 is 15 residues. V lost 0 bases and J lost 3, with 11 bases in between. DNA of the CDR3: TGTGCCAGCAGTTACTCAGGGGGAATGTACACTGAAGCTTTCTTT. Translating gives CASSYSGGMYTEAFF.

This sequence joins TRBV15 and TRBJ2-3, with D unclear. The CDR3 has 16 amino acids. Per germline, CDR1 LNHNV and CDR2 YYDKDF (reference sequence). The germline V and J ends were trimmed by 3 bases and 0 bases, with 13 bases remaining between them. Here the CDR3 DNA reads TGTGCCACCAGCAGGGATCGGACCCTTAGCACAGATACGCAGTATTTT. This gives the protein CATSRDRTLSTDTQYF.

The V and J genes are TRBV5-6 and TRBJ1-1, with a possible D match to TRBD1 (5 bases). V lost 1 base and J lost 0, with 10 bases in between. Germline V gene data show CDR1 as SGHDT and CDR2 as YYEEEE. This CDR3 region has 15 residues. CDR3 region: CASSLQGNMNTEAFF. CDR3 DNA: TGTGCCAGCAGCTTGCAGGGAAACATGAACACTGAAGCTTTCTTT.